This T cell receptor (beta chain) was identified in a study of Graves' ophthalmopathy and Graves' hyperthyroidism. Study summary: Peripheral blood was obtained at first diagnosis, ahead of any treatment.

RNA transcripts were the template, and TCR beta CDR3 regions were amplified from them. The first round was an RT-PCR with HTBI primers, and the second round was a multiplex PCR. Using its own MiXCR run on the multiplex PCR reads, TCRdb lists one record per CDR3 protein. The repertoire has 600,000 to 700,000 distinct CDR3 sequences, about 41% of them found once; the top ten carry under 3.5%. The CDR3 extends over 14 amino acids. V lost 6 bases, J lost 5 bases, and 16 bases lay in between. The germline V gene has CDR1 MNHEY and CDR2 SMNVEV (reference sequence). This clonotype was counted a few times. The chain has TRBV27 and TRBJ2-5; D is uncertain. The clonotype comes from an adult man with Graves' ophthalmopathy. The sequencing sample was made of peripheral blood. The CDR3 DNA is TGTGCCAGCAGCTTGGGATGGGATGCGGAGACCCAGTACTTC. Protein: CASSLGWDAETQYF.